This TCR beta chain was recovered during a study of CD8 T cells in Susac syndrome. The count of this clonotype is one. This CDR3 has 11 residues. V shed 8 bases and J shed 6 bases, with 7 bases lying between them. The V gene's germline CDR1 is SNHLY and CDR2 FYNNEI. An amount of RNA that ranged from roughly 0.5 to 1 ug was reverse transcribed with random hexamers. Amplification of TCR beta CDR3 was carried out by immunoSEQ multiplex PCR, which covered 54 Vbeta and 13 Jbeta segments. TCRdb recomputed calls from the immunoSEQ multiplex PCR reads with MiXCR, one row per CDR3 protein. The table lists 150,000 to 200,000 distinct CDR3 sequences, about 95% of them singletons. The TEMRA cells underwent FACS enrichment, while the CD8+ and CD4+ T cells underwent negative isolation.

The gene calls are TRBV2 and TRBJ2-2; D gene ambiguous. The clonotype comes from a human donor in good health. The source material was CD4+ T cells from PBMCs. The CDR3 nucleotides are TGTGCCAGCGGATATGCCGGGGAGCTGTTTTTT. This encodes CASGYAGELFF.